The 24 T cell receptor beta chains below all came from one sample that was sequenced in a study of CD8 T cells in Susac syndrome. cDNA came from about 0.5 to 1 ug RNA primed by random hexamers. TCRdb re-called the immunoSEQ multiplex PCR reads with MiXCR, one entry per CDR3 protein. The sample shows under 550,000 distinct CDR3 sequences, approximately 85% of them seen only once. The sample comprised CD8+ T cells from PBMCs. These TCRs come from a human donor with multiple sclerosis.

The chain uses TRBV27 and TRBJ2-7; 10 nucleotides align to TRBD1. The V and J ends lost 8 bases and 6 bases, in that order; junction bases with no gene match: 10. Germline CDR1 is MNHEY and CDR2 is SMNVEV (reference sequence). The CDR3 covers 14 residues. In DNA, the CDR3 is TGTGCCAGCGGGACAGGGGTTCTTCTGGGCGAGCAGTACTTC. Translation: CASGTGVLLGEQYF.

The J gene is TRBJ2-5, the V gene TRBV12-3 or TRBV12-4; D tentatively reads TRBD1 or TRBD2 (5 bases each). Trimming took 7 bases from V and 1 from J, leaving 10 bases between them. The CDR3 is made up of 13 amino acids. CDR3 protein: CASNGGFQETQYF. Written as DNA, the CDR3 is TGTGCCAGCAATGGGGGTTTCCAAGAGACCCAGTACTTC.

The chain links TRBV24-1 to TRBJ2-1; 7 nucleotides agree with TRBD1. Germline CDR1 and CDR2: KGHDR and SFDVKD. The V segment lost 9 bases and the J segment 8 bases; nucleotides outside the gene matches: 12. This CDR3 region has 14 residues. The CDR3 protein is CATGPRTGSHEQFF. The CDR3 DNA sequence: TGTGCCACCGGTCCCAGGACAGGTTCGCATGAGCAGTTCTTC.

This chain uses TRBV12-3 or TRBV12-4 with TRBJ2-7; tentative D call: TRBD1 (5 bases). V dropped 4 bases and J dropped 8 bases, with 12 bases sitting between them. The CDR3 totals 12 residues. The CDR3 nucleotides are TGTGCCAGCAGTTCCGACAGTGAAAAGCAGTACTTC. It is translated as CASSSDSEKQYF.

The chain has TRBV20-1 and TRBJ2-3; 7 nucleotides match TRBD2. Germline-derived CDR1 and CDR2 are DFQATT and SNEGSKA (reference sequence). The J segment lost 2 bases and the V segment lost 5 bases, leaving 13 bases of the junction unmatched. The CDR3 is made up of 16 amino acids. In nucleotides, the CDR3 is TGCAGTGCTGGGAGCTCCCCAGCGGGAAACACAGATACGCAGTATTTT. Encoded protein: CSAGSSPAGNTDTQYF.

The chain carries TRBV6-1 and TRBJ1-2; 8 positions match TRBD1. Trimming took 6 bases from V and 5 from J; bases not matched to a gene: 5. The CDR3 is 13 amino acids. CDR1 MNHNS and CDR2 SASEGT come from the germline V gene. The DNA for the CDR3 is TGTGCCAGCAGCCACAGGACAGGGTATGGCTACACCTTC. Residues: CASSHRTGYGYTF.

The V gene is TRBV28, the J gene TRBJ2-5; 10 nucleotides match TRBD2. V was clipped by 5 bases and J by 0 bases; unmatched bases: 3. Looked up from germline, CDR1 is MDHEN and CDR2 is SYDVKM. This CDR3 is built from 15 residues. The CDR3 DNA follows: TGTGCCAGCAGTGGTAGCGGGGGGTACCAAGAGACCCAGTACTTC. Translated: CASSGSGGYQETQYF.

This chain uses TRBV29-1 with TRBJ2-2; D not resolved. Germline assignment: CDR1 SQVTM and CDR2 ANQGSEA. V lost 4 bases, J lost 2 bases, and 5 bases lay in between. The CDR3 has 12 residues. This CDR3 reads CSVGTNTGELFF. In DNA form, the CDR3 reads TGCAGCGTTGGGACCAACACCGGGGAGCTGTTTTTT.

This chain connects TRBV7-9 to TRBJ1-5, with a tentative D call TRBD1 (6 bases). Germline V gene sequence: CDR1 SEHNR, CDR2 FQNEAQ (reference sequence). This CDR3 has 14 residues. V dropped 4 bases and J dropped 5 bases, with 12 bases sitting between them. The CDR3 loop reads CASSSEEGDQPQHF. In DNA form, the CDR3 reads TGTGCCAGCAGCTCCGAGGAGGGGGATCAGCCCCAGCATTTT.

The chain links TRBV5-1 to TRBJ2-3; a weak D match, TRBD1 (5 bases). Trimming stripped 4 bases from V and 3 bases from J, with 15 bases between. This CDR3 region has 15 residues. From germline, CDR1 is SGHRS and CDR2 YFSETQ. CDR3 residues: CASSPFQGKTDTQYF. The CDR3 DNA reads TGCGCCAGCAGCCCCTTCCAGGGAAAAACAGATACGCAGTATTTT.

V usage is TRBV12-3 or TRBV12-4 and J usage is TRBJ2-1; 7 bases match TRBD2. This CDR3 spans 15 amino acids. Trimming cost V 7 bases and J 6 bases; bases outside gene matches: 12. CDR3 nucleotide sequence: TGTGCCAGCACCTATCTTGCGGGAGCCCCCAATGAGCAGTTCTTC. Its protein is CASTYLAGAPNEQFF.

A single count supports this clonotype. The V call is TRBV7-9, the J call TRBJ1-1, with D possibly being TRBD1 (6 bases). Germline lookup yields CDR1 SEHNR and CDR2 FQNEAQ (reference sequence). The CDR3 is 15 amino acids. Deletions cut 4 bases from V and 2 bases from J, with 14 bases between. The CDR3 spells CASSSPGASNTEAFF. The CDR3 nucleotides are TGTGCCAGCAGCTCCCCGGGGGCATCAAACACTGAAGCTTTCTTT.

A single count supports this clonotype. V and J are TRBV30 and TRBJ2-1; 7 positions agree with TRBD2. J was trimmed by 5 bases and V by 0 bases; bases with no gene match: 4. The CDR3 covers 14 residues. Germline V gene data show CDR1 as GTSNPN and CDR2 as SVGIG (reference sequence). The CDR3 here is CAWSVILADNEQFF. The CDR3 DNA sequence: TGTGCCTGGAGTGTAATCCTAGCGGACAATGAGCAGTTCTTC.

The chain uses TRBV29-1 and TRBJ1-1; 9 nucleotides match TRBD1. CDR3 size: 15 residues. V shed 4 bases and J 4 bases; nucleotides not matched to a gene: 10. Germline V gene sequence: CDR1 SQVTM, CDR2 ANQGSEA. The CDR3 here is CSVGDRVHVGTEAFF. The CDR3 DNA reads as TGCAGCGTTGGGGACAGGGTTCATGTAGGCACTGAAGCTTTCTTT. Based on the CDR3 plus reference TRBV29-1 and TRBJ1-1, the full variable domain is SAVISQKPSRDICQRGTSLTIQCQVDSQVTMMFWYRQQPGQSLTLIATANQGSEATYESGFVIDKFPISRPNLTFSTLTVSNMSPEDSSIYLCSVGDRVHVGTEAFFGQGTRLTVV.

The rearrangement joins TRBV4-1 to TRBJ2-1, with 8 bases matching TRBD1. CDR1 and CDR2 from the germline V gene are MGHRA and YSYEKL. V lost 4 bases, J lost 7 bases, and 6 bases stayed unmatched. The CDR3 extends over 14 amino acids. CDR3 coding DNA: TGCGCCAGCAGCCTCTGGACAGGGTCGAATGAGCAGTTCTTC. This translates into CASSLWTGSNEQFF.

A note on this clonotype: A junction boundary mismatches the germline segment, possibly from a read error. The chain joins TRBV3-1 to TRBJ2-6, with 12 bases aligning to TRBD1. Per the germline V gene, CDR1 is LGHDT and CDR2 is YNNKEL (reference sequence). This CDR3 has 22 residues. The CDR3 here is CASSQAPGQGALDFSGANVLAF. DNA of the CDR3: TGTGCCAGCAGCCAAGCTCCGGGACAGGGGGCTCTAGATTTCTCTGGGGCCAACGTCCTGGCTTTC.

The gene calls are TRBV25-1 and TRBJ2-2; D is perhaps TRBD2 (6 bases). The CDR3 has 13 residues. V lost 4 bases, J lost 6 bases, and 9 bases lay in between. CDR1 is MGHDK, CDR2 SYGVNS, per germline. The CDR3 sequence is CASSVASAGELFF. DNA for the CDR3: TGTGCCAGCAGTGTTGCTAGCGCCGGGGAGCTGTTTTTT.

This chain joins TRBV6-1 and TRBJ1-5, with TRBD1 as a possible D gene (5 bases). The CDR3 extends over 14 amino acids. V was clipped by 6 bases and J by 9 bases, with 18 bases between them. CDR1 is MNHNS and CDR2 is SASEGT in the germline V gene. CDR3 amino acids: CASSEDVTGRPQHF. As DNA, the CDR3 is TGTGCCAGCAGCGAGGACGTGACGGGACGGCCCCAGCATTTT.

The V and J genes are TRBV2 and TRBJ1-5; tentatively, D is TRBD1 (5 bases). CDR3 length: 18 amino acids. The V and J ends lost 6 bases and 0 bases respectively, with 21 bases between them. Germline lookup yields CDR1 SNHLY and CDR2 FYNNEI. The DNA of the CDR3 is TGTGCCAGCAGCGGAACAGGTACCTGGAGTAATAGCAATCAGCCCCAGCATTTT. Its translation is CASSGTGTWSNSNQPQHF.

The rearrangement links TRBV5-1 to TRBJ2-1; 9 bases match TRBD2. Trimming cost V 3 bases and J 0 bases; bases outside gene matches: 7. Germline CDR1 SGHRS, CDR2 YFSETQ. The CDR3 loop spans 17 amino acids. Written as DNA, the CDR3 is TGCGCCAGCAGCTCCCTCGGGACTAGCAGCTCCTACAATGAGCAGTTCTTC. Translated: CASSSLGTSSSYNEQFF.

This chain links TRBV19 with TRBJ1-1; no firm D call. Germline assignment: CDR1 LNHDA and CDR2 SQIVND (reference sequence). The V end was cut by 8 bases, the J end by 4 bases, with 14 bases between. This CDR3 contains 13 residues. The CDR3 sequence: CASYEPWGTEAFF. The CDR3 coding sequence is TGTGCCAGTTATGAACCTTGGGGCACTGAAGCTTTCTTT.

In DNA, the CDR3 is TGTGCCAGCAGAATGAGCCTAGCGGGAGGCACAGATACGCAGTATTTT. Its protein is CASRMSLAGGTDTQYF. The chain is built from TRBV5-5 and TRBJ2-3; 10 bases agree with TRBD2. The CDR3 extends over 16 amino acids. Germline-derived CDR1 and CDR2 are SGHKS and YYEKEE (reference sequence). V shed 5 bases, J shed 1 base, and the junction held 7 bases outside the gene matches.

V and J are TRBV6-1 and TRBJ1-1, with D possibly matching TRBD1 (5 bases). In germline, CDR1 is MNHNS, CDR2 SASEGT. V was clipped by 8 bases and J by 1 base, with 11 bases between them. CDR3 size: 13 residues. The DNA of the CDR3 is TGTGCCAGCGGGGGGGTGTGGAACACTGAAGCTTTCTTT. Translating gives CASGGVWNTEAFF.

This rearrangement joins TRBV5-6 to TRBJ2-1; 10 bases are a match to TRBD2. Germline V gives CDR1 SGHDT, CDR2 YYEEEE. Trimming cost V 0 bases and J 13 bases; bases outside gene matches: 7. This CDR3 has 14 amino acids. The CDR3 bases are TGTGCCAGCAGCTTGGGGTTAGCGGGAGGCCTCCAGTTCTTC. Encoded protein: CASSLGLAGGLQFF.